The rows below give T cell receptor beta chains drawn from one sample of a study of cytomegalovirus exposure and HLA in healthy donors. Assay used: immunoSEQ multiplex PCR; TCRdb lists only in-frame clones, some missing. The sample contains 150,000 to 200,000 clones, 84% of which appear only once. Material for sequencing was PBMCs. The receptor set was obtained from a girl aged 5 to 17 in good health and CMV-seropositive. CDR3s include the opening cysteine and the closing phenylalanine or tryptophan. A D gene is named only where the DNA matches it firmly. A clone size is listed for some rows: how often the clone was seen (once, few, many), or a class if it is expanded.

V	D	size	J	CDR3	DNA
TRBV5-4	.	few	TRBJ2-7	CASSLDWSYEQYF	TGTGCCAGCAGCTTGGACTGGAGCTACGAGCAGTACTTC
TRBV6-1	.	once	TRBJ2-2	CASSVGQNTGELFF	TGTGCCAGCAGTGTGGGACAGAACACCGGGGAGCTGTTTTTT
TRBV28	.	.	TRBJ1-4	CASSLQLIGGRQEKLFF	TGTGCCAGCAGTTTACAGCTTATCGGGGGACGACAGGAAAAACTGTTTTTT
TRBV19	.	.	TRBJ1-2	CASQREINSYGYTF	TGTGCCAGTCAGAGGGAGATCAATTCATATGGCTACACCTTC
TRBV10-1	.	.	TRBJ1-1	CASSEDRMNTEAFF	TGCGCCAGCAGTGAGGACAGAATGAACACTGAAGCTTTCTTT
TRBV5-4	TRBD1	.	TRBJ2-1	CASSVQGASSYNEQFF	TGTGCCAGCAGCGTCCAGGGGGCTAGCTCCTACAATGAGCAGTTCTTC
TRBV2	.	.	TRBJ2-5	CASSSDSQTQYF	TGTGCCAGCTCATCGGACAGTCAGACCCAGTACTTC
TRBV19	TRBD1	.	TRBJ2-1	CASRRQGANEQFF	TGTGCCAGTAGACGGCAGGGGGCGAATGAGCAGTTCTTC
TRBV5-4	.	few	TRBJ1-2	CASTDRFLEDYGYTF	TGTGCCAGCACAGACAGGTTTCTAGAGGACTATGGCTACACCTTC
TRBV2	.	.	TRBJ1-2	CASRLTAGGAGGYTF	TGTGCCAGCAGGCTCACCGCGGGAGGGGCTGGTGGCTACACCTTC
TRBV27	.	once	TRBJ2-4	CASSPSAALAPLAKNIQYF	TGTGCCAGCAGTCCCTCCGCGGCGTTGGCCCCACTAGCCAAAAACATTCAGTACTTC
TRBV6-5	.	.	TRBJ1-2	CASRASPRYGYTF	TGTGCCAGCAGAGCCTCCCCTCGGTATGGCTACACCTTC
TRBV6-1	.	.	TRBJ2-7	CASSITQGSGEQYF	TGTGCCAGCAGTATTACACAGGGTTCAGGCGAGCAGTACTTC
TRBV27	.	.	TRBJ2-5	CASMDGGSATQYF	TGTGCCAGCATGGACGGTGGGAGTGCGACCCAGTACTTC
TRBV7-6	TRBD2	.	TRBJ2-3	CASSPPAGGSDTQYF	TGTGCCAGCAGCCCGCCCGCGGGGGGGTCAGATACGCAGTATTTT
TRBV10-3	TRBD1	few	TRBJ2-7	CAISEEDRGKYEQYF	TGTGCCATCAGTGAGGAGGACAGGGGAAAGTACGAGCAGTACTTC
TRBV28	TRBD1	.	TRBJ1-1	CASSLRGFGGQGRKVDTEAFF	TGTGCCAGCAGTTTAAGGGGCTTCGGGGGACAGGGCCGTAAGGTGGACACTGAAGCTTTCTTT
TRBV19	.	.	TRBJ1-1	CASSMDWDTEAFF	TGTGCCAGTAGTATGGATTGGGACACAGAAGCTTTCTTT
TRBV2	.	.	TRBJ2-3	CASSGWGVSTDTQYF	TGTGCCAGCAGTGGGTGGGGGGTAAGCACAGATACGCAGTATTTT
TRBV9	.	.	TRBJ1-3	CASSVGLGNTIYF	TGTGCCAGCAGCGTAGGACTTGGAAACACCATATATTTT
TRBV29-1	.	.	TRBJ1-1	CSVERQLNTEAFF	TGCAGCGTTGAGAGGCAGTTGAACACTGAAGCTTTCTTT
TRBV7-9	.	.	TRBJ1-5	CASSPQGGQPQHF	TGTGCCAGCAGCCCACAGGGAGGGCAGCCCCAGCATTTT
TRBV18	TRBD2	.	TRBJ2-5	CASSPSGGALETQYF	TGTGCCAGCTCACCTAGCGGGGGGGCCTTGGAGACCCAGTACTTC
TRBV6-4	.	.	TRBJ2-1	CASSLAWDTNNEQFF	TGTGCCAGCAGCTTAGCCTGGGACACGAACAATGAGCAGTTCTTC
TRBV28	.	.	TRBJ1-2	CASSLFRVTLDGYTF	TGTGCCAGCAGTTTGTTCAGGGTAACCTTGGATGGCTACACCTTC
TRBV4-1	TRBD2	.	TRBJ2-5	CASSQDWEAGSRETQYF	TGCGCCAGCAGCCAAGATTGGGAAGCGGGATCGAGAGAGACCCAGTACTTC
TRBV11-2	.	.	TRBJ1-1	CASSLRTAYEAFF	TGTGCCAGCAGCTTAAGGACAGCCTATGAAGCTTTCTTT
TRBV6-5	TRBD1	few	TRBJ1-2	CASRDRANYGYTF	TGTGCCAGCAGGGACAGGGCTAACTATGGCTACACCTTC
TRBV6-5	TRBD1	.	TRBJ2-2	CASLGQGNTGELFF	TGTGCCAGTTTAGGACAGGGAAACACCGGGGAGCTGTTTTTT
TRBV7-9	TRBD1	.	TRBJ1-1	CASSRLRQGLYTEAFF	TGTGCCAGCAGCCGGCTCCGACAGGGATTATACACTGAAGCTTTCTTT
TRBV6-5	.	.	TRBJ1-1	CASRDTLMNTEAFF	TGTGCCAGCAGAGATACATTAATGAACACTGAAGCTTTCTTT
TRBV9	.	.	TRBJ1-1	CASSVGFRGNTEAFF	TGTGCCAGCAGCGTTGGCTTTAGGGGGAACACTGAAGCTTTCTTT
TRBV6-6	.	.	TRBJ1-1	CAASPRGKNTEAFF	TGTGCCGCCTCCCCCCGCGGGAAGAACACTGAAGCTTTCTTT
TRBV9	TRBD1	.	TRBJ2-7	CASSVGDRLYEQYF	TGTGCCAGCAGCGTAGGGGACAGGCTCTACGAGCAGTACTTC
TRBV10-3	.	few	TRBJ2-1	CAISESIYGENEQFF	TGTGCCATCAGTGAGTCGATTTATGGGGAGAATGAGCAGTTCTTC
TRBV4-2	.	.	TRBJ2-7	CASSQESTTGYEQYF	TGTGCCAGCAGCCAAGAATCTACAACGGGCTACGAGCAGTACTTC
TRBV10-3	.	.	TRBJ2-3	CAISEGTGGLDTQYF	TGTGCCATCAGTGAGGGGACGGGGGGCCTAGATACGCAGTATTTT
TRBV5-1	.	.	TRBJ1-3	CASSLVGDSGNTIYF	TGCGCCAGCAGCTTGGTCGGGGACTCTGGAAACACCATATATTTT
TRBV7-2	TRBD2	.	TRBJ2-5	CASSLNLAGGIGTQYF	TGTGCCAGCAGCTTAAACCTAGCGGGGGGGATTGGGACCCAGTACTTC
TRBV30	.	.	TRBJ1-4	CAWSVRLGGNEKLFF	TGTGCCTGGAGTGTACGTCTAGGTGGGAATGAAAAACTGTTTTTT
TRBV4-2	TRBD1	once	TRBJ2-1	CASSRRGPDRVNWALHNEQFF	TGTGCCAGCAGCCGAAGAGGACCGGACAGGGTTAATTGGGCTCTACACAATGAGCAGTTCTTC
TRBV11-1	TRBD2	.	TRBJ2-7	CASSPRLAITAYEQYF	TGTGCCAGCAGCCCGCGACTAGCGATAACGGCCTACGAGCAGTACTTC
TRBV6-6	.	.	TRBJ1-1	CASSYNQATPNTEAFF	TGTGCCAGCAGTTATAATCAAGCTACCCCGAACACTGAAGCTTTCTTT
TRBV29-1	.	few	TRBJ1-5	CSVGGRSRAQPQHF	TGCAGCGTTGGTGGGAGATCTAGGGCTCAGCCCCAGCATTTT